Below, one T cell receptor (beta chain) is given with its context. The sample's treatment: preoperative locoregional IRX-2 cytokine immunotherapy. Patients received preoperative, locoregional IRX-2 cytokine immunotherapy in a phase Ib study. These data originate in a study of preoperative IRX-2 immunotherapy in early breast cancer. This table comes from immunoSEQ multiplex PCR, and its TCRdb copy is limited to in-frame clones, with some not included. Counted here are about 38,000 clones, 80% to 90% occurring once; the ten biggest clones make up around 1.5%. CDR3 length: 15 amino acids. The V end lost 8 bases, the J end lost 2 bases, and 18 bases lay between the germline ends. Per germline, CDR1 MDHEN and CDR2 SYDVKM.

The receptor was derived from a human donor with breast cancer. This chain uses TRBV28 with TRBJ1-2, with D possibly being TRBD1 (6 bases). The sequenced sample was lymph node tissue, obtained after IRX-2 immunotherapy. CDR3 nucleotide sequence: TGTGCCAGCTCCAGAGGGGGTTTGAGGAACTATGGCTACACCTTC. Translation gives CASSRGGLRNYGYTF.